Below, 19 T cell receptor beta chains from the same sample are listed, as sequenced in a study of cytotoxic CD8 clonotypes in ibrutinib-treated CLL. The protocol was immunoSEQ multiplex PCR, while the TCRdb copy is restricted to in-frame clones and leaves out a portion. The table lists roughly 200,000 clones, roughly three quarters of them singletons. The source was PBMCs, collected after 12 months of ibrutinib treatment. Every receptor here comes from a human donor with chronic lymphocytic leukemia.

The chain couples TRBV5-1 to TRBJ1-6; D is possibly TRBD1 (5 bases). The V end was cut by 5 bases, the J end by 0 bases, with 12 bases between. Per germline, CDR1 SGHRS and CDR2 YFSETQ. The CDR3 has 16 residues. CDR3: CASSSTGSSYNSPLHF. In DNA, the CDR3 is TGCGCCAGCAGTTCAACAGGCAGCTCCTATAATTCACCCCTCCACTTT.

The V call is TRBV6-5, the J call TRBJ1-1, with a possible D match to TRBD1 (5 bases). Germline V lookup: CDR1 MNHEY, CDR2 SVGAGI. V was pared by 2 bases and J by 5 bases, with 12 bases between. The CDR3 spans 14 residues. The CDR3 DNA sequence: TGTGCCAGCAGTTACACCTGGGGGGGGACTGAAGCTTTCTTT. Protein: CASSYTWGGTEAFF.

This clone was counted a few times. The junction departs from the called germline gene at one end, perhaps through a read error. The chain couples TRBV7-7 to TRBJ2-5; D assignment may be TRBD1 or TRBD2 (5 bases each). Looked up from germline, CDR1 is SSHAT and CDR2 is FNYEAQ (reference sequence). The CDR3 totals 15 residues. In DNA, the CDR3 is TGTGCTAGCAGCACGGCGTCCGATTGGGGGGAGACCCAGTACTTC. As protein: CASSTASDWGETQYF.

The rearrangement uses TRBV23-1 and TRBJ2-5; TRBD1 is a possible D gene (6 bases). TRBV23-1 qualifies as an ORF whose function is uncertain. The CDR3 is 13 residues long. Trimming took off 6 bases at V and 2 bases at J, with 10 bases between the two ends. For the CDR3, the DNA is TGCGCCAGCAGGCGAGGGGGTCAAGAGACCCAGTACTTC. Protein product: CASRRGGQETQYF.

The chain combines TRBV18 with TRBJ1-1, with 7 bases identical to TRBD1. V was pared by 5 bases and J by 1 base, with 7 bases of the junction left unmatched. This CDR3 spans 15 amino acids. The germline gives CDR1 KGHSH, CDR2 LQKENI. The CDR3 protein is CASSGTGAWNTEAFF. As DNA, the CDR3 is TGTGCCAGCTCAGGAACAGGGGCCTGGAACACTGAAGCTTTCTTT.

The chain carries TRBV2 and TRBJ2-5; 8 bases fit TRBD1. CDR1 SNHLY and CDR2 FYNNEI come from the germline V gene. The CDR3 covers 14 residues. Germline trimming cut 6 bases from V and 4 bases from J; bases unmatched to any gene: 7. CDR3 sequence reads: CASSRQGSLETQYF. The DNA for the CDR3 is TGTGCCAGCAGCAGACAGGGGAGTTTAGAGACCCAGTACTTC.

The CDR3: CASSPNPTWNYGYTF. Here the CDR3 DNA reads TGTGCCAGCAGTCCCAACCCAACGTGGAACTATGGCTACACCTTC. This rearrangement joins TRBV6-5 to TRBJ1-2; D ambiguous. The CDR3 consists of 15 residues. Trimming took off 5 bases at V and 2 bases at J, with 15 bases between the two ends. Germline CDR1 and CDR2: MNHEY and SVGAGI.

This chain connects TRBV9 to TRBJ2-7; D might be TRBD1 (6 bases). V was trimmed by 0 bases and J by 3 bases, leaving 13 bases between them. This CDR3 is built from 15 residues. Looked up from germline, CDR1 is SGDLS and CDR2 is YYNGEE. The CDR3 DNA reads TGTGCCAGCAGCGTAGGTAGGACAGAGCTCTACGAGCAGTACTTC. Protein sequence: CASSVGRTELYEQYF.

The chain is built from TRBV5-6 and TRBJ2-7; 10 bases are shared with TRBD1. The CDR3 loop spans 17 amino acids. Trimming took 5 bases from V and 3 from J; bases not matched to a gene: 14. Germline CDR1 is SGHDT and CDR2 is YYEEEE. CDR3 DNA: TGTGCCAGCAGGTCGGGACAGGGGATTCGTTTAAGCTACGAGCAGTACTTC. It codes for CASRSGQGIRLSYEQYF.

The chain employs TRBV11-3 and TRBJ2-4; TRBD1 matches at 8 bases. After removal of 5 bases from V and 15 bases from J, the junction contained 9 bases not matched to a gene. CDR3 length equals 12 residues. CDR1 and CDR2 from the germline V gene are SGHNT and YENEEA. CDR3: CASSERTGLLYF. The CDR3 DNA reads TGTGCCAGCAGCGAGCGGACAGGGCTCTTGTACTTC. Supplemented by reference TRBV11-3 and TRBJ2-4, the full variable domain reads EAGVVQSPRYKIIEKKQPVAFWCNPISGHNTLYWYLQNLGQGPELLIRYENEEAVDDSQLPKDRFSAERLKGVDSTLKIQPAELGDSAVYLCASSERTGLLYFGAGTRLSVL.

Concerning this clone: Its ends do not fully match the called genes, so a read error is possible. V gene TRBV7-7 combines with J gene TRBJ1-1; D is ambiguous. CDR3 length: 13 residues. Germline V gives CDR1 SSHAT, CDR2 FNYEAQ (reference sequence). CDR3 sequence: CASSPQSNTEAFF. The CDR3 coding sequence is TGTGCTAGCAGCCCCCAAAGTAACACTGAAGCTTTCTTT.

The chain couples TRBV9 to TRBJ1-4, with D possibly TRBD1 on 5 matching bases. Trimming removed 4 bases at V and 5 bases at J, with 15 bases between. The CDR3 sequence is 15 residues long. The germline V gene has CDR1 SGDLS and CDR2 YYNGEE. This chain's CDR3 is CASSQKGQSNEKLFF. CDR3 sequence (DNA): TGTGCCAGCAGCCAAAAGGGGCAGTCCAATGAAAAACTGTTTTTT.

The chain uses TRBV9 and TRBJ1-4, with 7 bases aligning to TRBD1. The V segment lost 4 bases and the J segment 7 bases; nucleotides outside the gene matches: 10. Germline CDR1 and CDR2: SGDLS and YYNGEE. This CDR3 region has 15 residues. Written as DNA, the CDR3 is TGTGCCAGCAGCCCTCAAGGGGGCAGGCCTGAAAAACTGTTTTTT. Translated, it gives CASSPQGGRPEKLFF.

The rearrangement joins TRBV19 to TRBJ1-4, with D tentatively TRBD1 (5 bases). This CDR3 has 14 residues. The V end lost 5 bases, the J end lost 3 bases, and 10 bases lay between the germline ends. CDR1 is LNHDA and CDR2 is SQIVND in the germline V gene (reference sequence). For the CDR3, the DNA is TGTGCCAGTAGTCGGGGGGAGGCTAATGAAAAACTGTTTTTT. Protein sequence: CASSRGEANEKLFF.

The CDR3 loop reads CASSLSVGDTQYF. The CDR3 region has the DNA TGTGCCAGCAGTTTATCGGTGGGAGATACGCAGTATTTT. The chain uses TRBV27 and TRBJ2-3; D gene unclear. Germline V gene data show CDR1 as MNHEY and CDR2 as SMNVEV (reference sequence). Trimming stripped 0 bases from V and 5 bases from J, with 6 bases between. This CDR3 is 13 amino acids long.

J is TRBJ1-1 and V is TRBV15, with D unclear. Per the germline V gene, CDR1 is LNHNV and CDR2 is YYDKDF (reference sequence). The CDR3 has 14 residues. V was shortened by 1 base and J by 2 bases, with 8 bases between the two germline ends. CDR3 loop: CATSRVNGNTEAFF. Here the CDR3 DNA reads TGTGCCACCAGCAGAGTCAACGGTAACACTGAAGCTTTCTTT.

This chain joins TRBV13 and TRBJ2-7; weak D call: TRBD2 (7 bases). Germline loops: CDR1 PRHDT, CDR2 FYEKMQ (reference sequence). V dropped 6 bases and J dropped 3 bases, with 15 bases sitting between them. This CDR3 is built from 14 residues. CDR3 sequence reads: CASSEGGGFYEQYF. The CDR3 DNA is TGTGCCAGCAGTGAGGGGGGAGGGTTCTACGAGCAGTACTTC.

This sequence joins TRBV7-3 and TRBJ2-2; D is perhaps TRBD1 (6 bases). The germline CDR1 and CDR2 sequences are SGHTA and FQGTGA. Trimming cost V 4 bases and J 5 bases, with 17 bases left between them. The CDR3 has 16 residues. CDR3 protein: CASSYAPGQRTGELFF. The DNA for the CDR3 is TGTGCCAGCAGCTACGCCCCGGGACAAAGGACCGGGGAGCTGTTTTTT.

The V and J genes are TRBV5-1 and TRBJ1-6; a weak D match, TRBD1 (6 bases). The CDR3 contains 17 residues. V was clipped by 4 bases and J by 5 bases, with 19 bases between them. CDR1 and CDR2 from the germline V gene are SGHRS and YFSETQ. The CDR3 nucleotides read TGCGCCAGCAGCATCCAGACAGGAAGGGCAAATAATTCACCCCTCCACTTT. This gives the protein CASSIQTGRANNSPLHF.